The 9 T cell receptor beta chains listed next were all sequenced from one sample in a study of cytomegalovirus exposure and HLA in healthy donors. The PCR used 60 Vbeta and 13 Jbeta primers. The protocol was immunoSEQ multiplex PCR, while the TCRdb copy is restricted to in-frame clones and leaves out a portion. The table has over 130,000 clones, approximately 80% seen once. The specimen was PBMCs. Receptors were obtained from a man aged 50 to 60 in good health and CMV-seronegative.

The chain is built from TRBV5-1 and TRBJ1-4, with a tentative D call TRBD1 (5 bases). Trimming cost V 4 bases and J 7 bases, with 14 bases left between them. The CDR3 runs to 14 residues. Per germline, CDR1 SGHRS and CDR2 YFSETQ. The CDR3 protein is CASSPIPRGEKLFF. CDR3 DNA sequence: TGCGCCAGCAGCCCGATCCCTAGGGGTGAAAAACTGTTTTTT.

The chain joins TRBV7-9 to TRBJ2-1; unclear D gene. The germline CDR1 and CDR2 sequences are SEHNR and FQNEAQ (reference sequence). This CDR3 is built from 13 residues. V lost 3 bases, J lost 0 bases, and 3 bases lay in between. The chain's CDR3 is CASSLSSYNEQFF. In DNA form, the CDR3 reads TGTGCCAGCAGCTTGAGCTCCTACAATGAGCAGTTCTTC.

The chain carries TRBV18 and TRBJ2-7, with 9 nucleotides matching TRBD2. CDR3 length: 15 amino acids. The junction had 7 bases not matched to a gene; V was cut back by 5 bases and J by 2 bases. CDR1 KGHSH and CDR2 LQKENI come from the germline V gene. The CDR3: CASSLQSGGTYEQYF. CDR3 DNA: TGTGCCAGCTCATTACAAAGCGGGGGGACCTACGAGCAGTACTTC.

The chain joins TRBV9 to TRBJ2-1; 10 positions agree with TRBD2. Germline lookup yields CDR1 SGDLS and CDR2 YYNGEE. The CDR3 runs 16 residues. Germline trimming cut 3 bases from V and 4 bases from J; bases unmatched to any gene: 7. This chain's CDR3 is CASSAVRTSGYNEQFF. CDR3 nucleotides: TGTGCCAGCAGCGCCGTAAGGACTAGCGGTTACAATGAGCAGTTCTTC.

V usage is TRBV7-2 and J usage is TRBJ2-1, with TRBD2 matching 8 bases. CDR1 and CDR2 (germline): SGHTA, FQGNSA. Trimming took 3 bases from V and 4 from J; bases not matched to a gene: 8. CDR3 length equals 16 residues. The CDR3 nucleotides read TGTGCCAGCAGCTTCGTTGGCACTAGCGGTTACAATGAGCAGTTCTTC. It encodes CASSFVGTSGYNEQFF.

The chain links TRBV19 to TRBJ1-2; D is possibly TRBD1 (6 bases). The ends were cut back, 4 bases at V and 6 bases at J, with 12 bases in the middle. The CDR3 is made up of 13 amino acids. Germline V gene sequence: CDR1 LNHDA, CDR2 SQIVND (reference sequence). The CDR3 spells CASSTDSGHGYTF. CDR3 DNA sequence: TGTGCCAGTAGTACGGACAGCGGCCATGGCTACACCTTC. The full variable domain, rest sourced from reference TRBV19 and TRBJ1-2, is DGGITQSPKYLFRKEGQNVTLSCEQNLNHDAMYWYRQDPGQGLRLIYYSQIVNDFQKGDIAEGYSVSREKKESFPLTVTSAQKNPTAFYLCASSTDSGHGYTFGSGTRLTVV.

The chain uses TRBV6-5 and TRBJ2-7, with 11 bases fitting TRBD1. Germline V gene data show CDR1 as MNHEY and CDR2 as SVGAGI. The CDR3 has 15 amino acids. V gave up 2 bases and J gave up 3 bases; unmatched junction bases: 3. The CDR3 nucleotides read TGTGCCAGCAGTTACAAAGGGACAGGGGGCTACGAGCAGTACTTC. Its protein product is CASSYKGTGGYEQYF.

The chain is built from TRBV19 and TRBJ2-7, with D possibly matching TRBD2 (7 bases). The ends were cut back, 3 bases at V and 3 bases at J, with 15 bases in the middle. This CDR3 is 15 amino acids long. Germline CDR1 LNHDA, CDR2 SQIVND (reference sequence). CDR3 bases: TGTGCCAGTAGTATGGGAGGGGGGGCCCTCTACGAGCAGTACTTC. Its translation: CASSMGGGALYEQYF.

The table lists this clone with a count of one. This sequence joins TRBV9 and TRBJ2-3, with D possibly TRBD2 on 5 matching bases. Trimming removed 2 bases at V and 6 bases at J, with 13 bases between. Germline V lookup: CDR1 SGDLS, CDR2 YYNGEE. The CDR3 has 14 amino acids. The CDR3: CASSVRGGEDTQYF. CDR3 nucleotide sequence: TGTGCCAGCAGCGTCCGTGGAGGAGAGGATACGCAGTATTTT.